Listed here are 32 T cell receptor beta chains from one sample, sequenced in a study of T cell repertoires in cytomegalovirus infection. Each CDR3 protein is one row after TCRdb ran MiXCR on the reads. The repertoire holds 200,000 to 300,000 distinct CDR3 sequences, with roughly an eighth as singletons. Sequenced material: PBMCs. The source of these receptors is a human donor in good health (CMV status not recorded). Some clones in this sample may be carry-over from other donors' samples.

The chain has TRBV10-3 and TRBJ1-1; D is undetermined. Trimming stripped 5 bases from V and 1 base from J, with 8 bases between. The length of the CDR3 is 13 residues. From germline, CDR1 is ENHRY and CDR2 SYGVKD. The CDR3 DNA reads as TGTGCCATCAGTAGACTCCAGAACACTGAAGCTTTCTTT. Its protein product is CAISRLQNTEAFF.

The table lists this clonotype with a few counts. This chain connects TRBV14 to TRBJ1-2; perhaps TRBD1 as D (5 bases). From germline, CDR1 is SGHDN and CDR2 FVKESK. The CDR3 contains 14 residues. V lost 1 base and J lost 2, with 8 bases in between. CDR3 loop: CASSQVRGNYGYTF. The CDR3 coding sequence is TGTGCCAGCAGCCAAGTTCGGGGGAACTATGGCTACACCTTC.

The sample holds a few counts of this clonotype. The V call is TRBV28, the J call TRBJ2-2; tentative D call: TRBD1 (7 bases). CDR1 and CDR2 (germline): MDHEN, SYDVKM. CDR3 length: 15 amino acids. V was pared by 7 bases and J by 7 bases, with 19 bases between. CDR3 sequence reads: CASTGAAGGNGELFF. The CDR3, as DNA: TGTGCCAGCACCGGAGCCGCAGGGGGGAACGGGGAGCTGTTTTTT.

This clonotype has a count of ten or more. The chain combines TRBV20-1 with TRBJ1-5; TRBD1 might be the D (5 bases). Germline V CDR1 and CDR2: DFQATT, SNEGSKA (reference sequence). The V end lost 3 bases, the J end lost 3 bases, and 12 bases lay between the germline ends. CDR3 size: 14 residues. CDR3 sequence: CSARPRGDNQPQHF. The CDR3 DNA reads as TGCAGTGCTAGGCCGCGAGGGGACAATCAGCCCCAGCATTTT.

The chain employs TRBV29-1 and TRBJ1-2; D is unresolved. This CDR3 comprises 12 residues. V shed 4 bases and J shed 2 bases, with 8 bases lying between them. Per germline, CDR1 SQVTM and CDR2 ANQGSEA. The CDR3 DNA reads TGCAGCGTTGGCCGGACCAACTATGGCTACACCTTC. Translation: CSVGRTNYGYTF. Full variable domain (missing parts from reference TRBV29-1 and TRBJ1-2): SAVISQKPSRDICQRGTSLTIQCQVDSQVTMMFWYRQQPGQSLTLIATANQGSEATYESGFVIDKFPISRPNLTFSTLTVSNMSPEDSSIYLCSVGRTNYGYTFGSGTRLTVV.

The gene calls are TRBV19 and TRBJ2-1; D possibly uses TRBD1 or TRBD2 (5 bases each). The germline V gene encodes CDR1 LNHDA and CDR2 SQIVND (reference sequence). This CDR3 spans 13 amino acids. V lost 6 bases and J lost 7, with 13 bases in between. CDR3 coding DNA: TGTGCCAGTAGCCCATTCGGGGCGAATGAGCAGTTCTTC. Its translation: CASSPFGANEQFF.

Ten or more counts support this clonotype. This chain uses TRBV7-9 with TRBJ2-7; tentative D call: TRBD2 (5 bases). Germline V gene sequence: CDR1 SEHNR, CDR2 FQNEAQ (reference sequence). The V and J ends lost 7 bases and 0 bases respectively, with 13 bases between them. This CDR3 region has 14 residues. The CDR3 sequence: CASTLDTSSYEQYF. The DNA for the CDR3 is TGTGCCAGCACCCTAGACACTAGCTCCTACGAGCAGTACTTC.

The genes are TRBV7-2 and TRBJ2-7; D call uncertain. CDR3 length: 14 residues. The V end lost 0 bases, the J end lost 0 bases, and 6 bases lay between the germline ends. Germline V gene lookup returns CDR1 SGHTA and CDR2 FQGNSA. In nucleotides, the CDR3 is TGTGCCAGCAGCTTAGCGCCTCTCTCCTACGAGCAGTACTTC. It encodes CASSLAPLSYEQYF. Drawing the rest from reference TRBV7-2 and TRBJ2-7, the complete variable domain is GAGVSQSPSNKVTEKGKDVELRCDPISGHTALYWYRQSLGQGLEFLIYFQGNSAPDKSGLPSDRFSAERTGGSVSTLTIQRTQQEDSAVYLCASSLAPLSYEQYFGPGTRLTVT.

This clonotype has a count of ten or more. The chain recombines TRBV7-2 with TRBJ1-6; no firm D call. Trimming took 1 base from V and 5 from J, leaving 9 bases between them. The CDR3 is 15 amino acids. In germline, CDR1 is SGHTA, CDR2 FQGNSA. The CDR3 loop is CASSLVGQNNSPLHF. The CDR3 DNA sequence: TGTGCCAGCAGCTTAGTCGGCCAGAATAATTCACCCCTCCACTTT. Together with reference TRBV7-2 and TRBJ1-6, the CDR3 gives the full variable domain: GAGVSQSPSNKVTEKGKDVELRCDPISGHTALYWYRQSLGQGLEFLIYFQGNSAPDKSGLPSDRFSAERTGGSVSTLTIQRTQQEDSAVYLCASSLVGQNNSPLHFGNGTRLTVT.

This chain links TRBV5-1 with TRBJ2-7; 10 positions agree with TRBD1. CDR3 length: 14 amino acids. Germline assignment: CDR1 SGHRS and CDR2 YFSETQ. V lost 4 bases, J lost 6 bases, and 7 bases stayed unmatched. CDR3 sequence reads: CASSNGQGGCEQYF. The DNA of the CDR3 is TGCGCCAGCAGCAACGGACAGGGGGGCTGCGAGCAGTACTTC.

Many counts were recorded for this clonotype. The chain links TRBV7-2 to TRBJ2-5; D unresolved. CDR1 is SGHTA and CDR2 is FQGNSA in the germline V gene. Trimming cost V 3 bases and J 5 bases, with 10 bases left between them. This CDR3 contains 13 residues. CDR3 nucleotides: TGTGCCAGCAGCTTCCGGTTGCAGGAGACCCAGTACTTC. Protein: CASSFRLQETQYF.

This clonotype was seen many times. V usage is TRBV19 and J usage is TRBJ2-6; D is perhaps TRBD2 (5 bases). Germline V gene lookup returns CDR1 LNHDA and CDR2 SQIVND (reference sequence). V gave up 7 bases and J gave up 1 base, with 8 bases separating them. This CDR3 has 14 amino acids. The CDR3, as DNA: TGTGCCAGTACCCCGGGGTCTGGGGCCAACGTCCTGACTTTC. This encodes CASTPGSGANVLTF.

This clonotype turned up a few times. This chain links TRBV6-5 with TRBJ2-1, with D perhaps given as TRBD1 or TRBD2 (5 bases each). Trimming pared 1 base from V and 9 bases from J, leaving 19 bases between. Per germline, CDR1 MNHEY and CDR2 SVGAGI. The CDR3 has 16 residues. The CDR3 bases are TGTGCCAGCAGTTACTTCGGTTTCGGGGCGGGCACTGAGCAGTTCTTC. Translating it yields CASSYFGFGAGTEQFF.

On this clonotype: A much larger clonotype is one base distant, so this may be a read error. This chain connects TRBV6-8 to TRBJ2-3; TRBD2 matches at 10 bases. V was clipped by 5 bases and J by 7 bases; unmatched bases: 9. The length of the CDR3 is 15 residues. The V gene's germline CDR1 is MNHGY and CDR2 SAAAGT. The CDR3 DNA is TGTGCCAGCAGTCTGCAAGCGGGAGGGCCTCATACGCAGTATTTT. Translating it yields CASSLQAGGPHTQYF.

Ten or more counts support this clonotype. The chain recombines TRBV10-3 with TRBJ2-7; D uncertain. V lost 9 bases to trimming and J lost 0 bases, with 6 bases between them. The CDR3 has 11 residues. Looked up from germline, CDR1 is ENHRY and CDR2 is SYGVKD. CDR3 coding DNA: TGTGCCATTTCAGACTCCTACGAGCAGTACTTC. This codes for CAISDSYEQYF.

This clonotype was counted many times. The chain has TRBV7-2 and TRBJ1-5, with TRBD1 matching 8 bases. Trimming at V came to 5 bases and at J to 7 bases, leaving 10 bases not matched to a gene. In germline, CDR1 is SGHTA, CDR2 FQGNSA. The CDR3 is made up of 15 amino acids. This chain's CDR3 is CASSRDRLRAQPQHF. The CDR3 DNA reads as TGTGCCAGCAGCAGGGACAGGTTACGAGCACAGCCCCAGCATTTT.

The table lists this clonotype with a few counts. The chain recombines TRBV14 with TRBJ2-1; 9 nucleotides agree with TRBD1. CDR3 length: 16 residues. The V gene end was trimmed by 3 bases and the J gene end by 4 bases; junction bases not matched to a gene: 7. Germline CDR1 is SGHDN and CDR2 is FVKESK. The CDR3 region has the DNA TGTGCCAGCAGCCATCCGGGACAGGGATCATACAATGAGCAGTTCTTC. This gives the protein CASSHPGQGSYNEQFF.

This clonotype was seen ten or more times. J is TRBJ2-5 and V is TRBV7-2; no reliable D call. The V end lost 1 base, the J end lost 1 base, and 7 bases lay between the germline ends. CDR3 length: 14 amino acids. Germline-derived CDR1 and CDR2 are SGHTA and FQGNSA. The CDR3 loop is CASSLVEFQETQYF. CDR3 DNA: TGTGCCAGCAGCTTAGTGGAATTCCAAGAGACCCAGTACTTC.

This clonotype occurred many times. The genes are TRBV7-6 and TRBJ1-5; D unresolved. In germline, CDR1 is SGHVS, CDR2 FNYEAQ. V was shortened by 5 bases and J by 6 bases, with 11 bases between the two germline ends. This CDR3 comprises 13 residues. The CDR3 loop reads CASSLSVLQPQHF. The CDR3 nucleotides read TGTGCCAGCAGCCTCAGCGTACTTCAGCCCCAGCATTTT.

This clonotype was seen once. The CDR3 sequence: CSATPTSVKNIQYF. The CDR3 DNA reads as TGCAGTGCCACACCGACTAGCGTCAAAAACATTCAGTACTTC. V gene TRBV20-1 combines with J gene TRBJ2-4; 8 nucleotides line up with TRBD2. Germline CDR1 and CDR2: DFQATT and SNEGSKA (reference sequence). J gave up 3 bases and V 6 bases, and 7 bases lay outside the gene matches. This CDR3 is built from 14 residues.

This clonotype was observed a handful of times. This chain joins TRBV20-1 and TRBJ2-7; TRBD2 agrees at 12 bases. V lost 0 bases, J lost 5 bases, and 8 bases stayed unmatched. CDR1 is DFQATT and CDR2 is SNEGSKA in the germline V gene (reference sequence). This CDR3 is built from 16 residues. CDR3 region: CSARDPSGRAVHEQYF. The CDR3 DNA sequence: TGCAGTGCTAGAGATCCTAGCGGGAGGGCCGTCCACGAGCAGTACTTC.

This clonotype was observed many times. This sequence joins TRBV7-2 and TRBJ1-2; D gene ambiguous. V shed 3 bases and J shed 6 bases, with 8 bases lying between them. There are 12 residues in the CDR3. From germline, CDR1 is SGHTA and CDR2 FQGNSA. The CDR3 DNA follows: TGTGCCAGCAGCTTTATTTGGGATGGCTACACCTTC. Translating gives CASSFIWDGYTF.

This clonotype was seen a few times. The chain uses TRBV7-6 and TRBJ1-1, with D unresolved. Trimming cost V 6 bases and J 0 bases, with 8 bases left between them. The germline V gene has CDR1 SGHVS and CDR2 FNYEAQ. This CDR3 is built from 13 residues. The CDR3 nucleotides read TGTGCCAGCAGGTCCAACATGAACACTGAAGCTTTCTTT. Amino acids: CASRSNMNTEAFF.

This clonotype occurred many times. V gene TRBV11-2 combines with J gene TRBJ2-3; D perhaps matches TRBD1 (6 bases). V was clipped by 8 bases and J by 8 bases, with 11 bases between them. The germline V gene has CDR1 SGHAT and CDR2 FQNNGV. This CDR3 has 11 residues. The DNA of the CDR3 is TGTGCCAGCCTAAGGGGGTTTACGCAGTATTTT. As protein: CASLRGFTQYF.

The V and J genes are TRBV28 and TRBJ1-1, with 7 bases that match TRBD1. The V gene's germline CDR1 is MDHEN and CDR2 SYDVKM. The CDR3 has 14 amino acids. Trimming cost V 6 bases and J 4 bases; bases outside gene matches: 8. CDR3 protein: CASSDRAGSTEAFF. The CDR3 DNA reads as TGTGCCAGCAGCGACAGGGCGGGGAGCACTGAAGCTTTCTTT.

This clonotype was counted a few times. This chain connects TRBV29-1 to TRBJ2-1; TRBD2 is a possible D gene (5 bases). Germline V gene sequence: CDR1 SQVTM, CDR2 ANQGSEA. V lost 1 base, J lost 1 base, and 17 bases lay in between. The CDR3 sequence is 17 residues long. The DNA for the CDR3 is TGCAGCGTTGAAGGCCGGATGGAAGCGGAATCCTACAATGAGCAGTTCTTC. Residues: CSVEGRMEAESYNEQFF.

Details on this clonotype: This may arise from a read error, as a much more abundant clone is one base away. The chain combines TRBV28 with TRBJ1-4, with D unclear. Per the germline V gene, CDR1 is MDHEN and CDR2 is SYDVKM. The CDR3 covers 16 residues. CDR3 sequence (DNA): TGTGCCGGCAGTTTAGCAGGAGAGACAACTAATGAAAAACTGTTTTTT. Translated, it gives CAGSLAGETTNEKLFF.

This clonotype appeared many times. The rearrangement joins TRBV7-8 to TRBJ1-1, with a possible D match to TRBD1 (5 bases). CDR1 and CDR2 from the germline V gene are SGHVS and FQNEAQ. V lost 1 base and J lost 1, with 13 bases in between. The CDR3 is 16 amino acids. CDR3 residues: CASSLGGPRGNTEAFF. The CDR3 region has the DNA TGTGCCAGCAGCTTAGGGGGCCCCCGGGGGAACACTGAAGCTTTCTTT.

This clonotype was detected ten times or more. This chain uses TRBV7-6 with TRBJ2-3; D assignment may be TRBD1 or TRBD2 (6 bases each). Trimming took 2 bases from V and 2 from J, leaving 17 bases between them. CDR3 length equals 17 residues. In germline, CDR1 is SGHVS, CDR2 FNYEAQ. The CDR3: CASSLLSSGANTDTQYF. CDR3 bases: TGTGCCAGCAGCTTACTTAGTTCGGGGGCTAACACAGATACGCAGTATTTT.

There are a few counts of this clonotype. The chain combines TRBV29-1 with TRBJ2-3; no firm D call. The V end was cut by 5 bases, the J end by 0 bases, with 12 bases between. The CDR3 covers 14 residues. The V gene's germline CDR1 is SQVTM and CDR2 ANQGSEA. CDR3 nucleotides: TGCAGCGTTCTGACTTGGGCTAGCACAGATACGCAGTATTTT. Its translation is CSVLTWASTDTQYF.

V is TRBV20-1 and J is TRBJ2-7; 7 bases are a match to TRBD2. The CDR3 totals 15 residues. Trimming removed 2 bases from V and 1 base from J; junction bases left unmatched: 8. Germline-derived CDR1 and CDR2 are DFQATT and SNEGSKA (reference sequence). CDR3 protein: CSARLEELASYEQYF. DNA of the CDR3: TGCAGTGCTAGACTAGAAGAACTAGCGTCCTACGAGCAGTACTTC.

A few counts support this clonotype. The chain links TRBV20-1 to TRBJ2-7, with D possibly being TRBD2 (5 bases). The V gene lost 6 bases and the J gene lost 4 bases, with 19 bases spanning the gap. The CDR3 sequence is 14 residues long. From germline, CDR1 is DFQATT and CDR2 SNEGSKA (reference sequence). The CDR3 DNA sequence: TGCAGTGCCCAGCTAGCTCTTGTAGGGTACGAGCAGTACTTC. Its protein is CSAQLALVGYEQYF.